The next 15 T cell receptor beta chains were all read from a single sample in a study of sequential checkpoint blockade in melanoma. Noted treatment: randomized to nivolumab then ipilimumab (arm A) or the reverse (arm B). The protocol was immunoSEQ multiplex PCR, while the TCRdb copy is restricted to in-frame clones and leaves out a portion. Here the sample spans around 18,000 clones, approximately 58% being singletons. The sample here was CD8+ T cells sorted from blood (inferred from file names), taken from a patient given nivolumab and ipilimumab in sequence. The receptors shown here come from a human donor with melanoma.

The chain links TRBV7-2 to TRBJ1-6; TRBD1 agrees at 9 bases. Germline V gene lookup returns CDR1 SGHTA and CDR2 FQGNSA. This CDR3 contains 14 residues. Trimming cost V 4 bases and J 6 bases; bases outside gene matches: 1. CDR3: CASSWTGVNSPLHF. The DNA for the CDR3 is TGTGCCAGCAGCTGGACAGGGGTTAATTCACCCCTCCACTTT.

This chain connects TRBV6-6 to TRBJ2-1; a weak D match, TRBD1 (6 bases). The CDR3 is 14 amino acids. In germline, CDR1 is MNHNY, CDR2 SVGAGI (reference sequence). V was shortened by 7 bases and J by 4 bases, with 14 bases between the two germline ends. The CDR3 DNA reads as TGTGCCAGCACCGGACGAGGACAGTACAATGAGCAGTTCTTC. Protein product: CASTGRGQYNEQFF.

The V and J genes are TRBV9 and TRBJ2-5; a weak D match, TRBD1 (5 bases). The J call is doubtful: the DNA matches TRBJ2-7 better. The CDR3 loop spans 13 amino acids. In germline, CDR1 is SGDLS, CDR2 YYNGEE. The CDR3 loop is CASSYDSSYEQYF. Here the CDR3 DNA reads TGTGCCAGCAGCTATGACAGCTCCTACGAGCAGTACTTC.

The V and J genes are TRBV6-6 and TRBJ2-7, with D possibly TRBD2 on 6 matching bases. Between the trimmed V and J ends, which lost 7 bases and 6 bases, there was a span of 25 bases. In germline, CDR1 is MNHNY, CDR2 SVGAGI (reference sequence). The CDR3 spans 16 residues. The CDR3 is CASTHRSGASPPEQYF. The CDR3 DNA follows: TGTGCCAGCACCCACAGGTCGGGAGCAAGTCCTCCCGAGCAGTACTTC.

Note on this clone: No conserved phenylalanine or tryptophan is present at the end of the CDR3, so a read error is the likely explanation. This sequence joins TRBV27 and TRBJ2-7; D possibly corresponds to TRBD1 (5 bases). The germline V gene has CDR1 MNHEY and CDR2 SMNVEV (reference sequence). The CDR3 runs 11 residues. CDR3 coding DNA: TGTGCCTGCAGTGACAGCTACGAGCAGTACCTC. Encoded protein: CACSDSYEQYL.

A single count supports this clone. The chain employs TRBV6-5 and TRBJ1-1; no firm D call. The CDR3 consists of 14 residues. Germline V lookup: CDR1 MNHEY, CDR2 SVGAGI. The V and J ends lost 2 bases and 0 bases respectively, with 7 bases between them. The CDR3 loop is CASSYLGMNTEAFF. The CDR3 DNA follows: TGTGCCAGCAGTTACCTGGGCATGAACACTGAAGCTTTCTTT.

The chain carries TRBV10-1 and TRBJ1-5; 8 positions match TRBD1. The CDR3 contains 13 residues. The ends lost 6 bases at V and 4 bases at J; junction bases unmatched: 2. CDR1 is WNHNN, CDR2 SYGVQD, per germline (reference sequence). CDR3 in amino acids: CASRTGDNQPQHF. The CDR3 region has the DNA TGCGCCAGCAGGACAGGGGATAATCAGCCCCAGCATTTT.

The V gene is TRBV7-9, the J gene TRBJ1-2, with TRBD1 matching over 7 bases. With V trimmed by 4 bases and J by 7 bases, 9 bases remained unmatched. Germline CDR1 SEHNR, CDR2 FQNEAQ (reference sequence). This CDR3 contains 14 residues. CDR3 residues: CASSSLQGRPGYTF. The CDR3 DNA sequence: TGTGCCAGCAGCTCCCTACAGGGGAGGCCTGGCTACACCTTC.

The chain's CDR3 is CASSLQGSRYYGYTF. The DNA for the CDR3 is TGTGCCAGCAGCCTCCAGGGGAGCAGGTACTATGGCTACACCTTC. The chain is built from TRBV7-9 and TRBJ1-2; maybe TRBD1 (6 bases). Trimming stripped 5 bases from V and 3 bases from J, with 16 bases between. Germline CDR1 reads SEHNR; CDR2 reads FQNEAQ (reference sequence). CDR3 length: 15 residues.

The chain employs TRBV25-1 and TRBJ1-1; TRBD1 matches at 11 bases. V was pared by 3 bases and J by 11 bases, with 8 bases of the junction left unmatched. The CDR3 totals 14 residues. CDR1 is MGHDK, CDR2 SYGVNS, per germline. The CDR3 is CASSDGQGALEAFF. The CDR3 bases are TGTGCCAGCAGTGACGGACAGGGGGCCCTGGAGGCTTTCTTT.

This sequence joins TRBV28 and TRBJ2-5, with TRBD1 matching over 8 bases. Germline CDR1 MDHEN, CDR2 SYDVKM. CDR3 length: 16 amino acids. Trimming cost V 6 bases and J 5 bases; bases outside gene matches: 14. DNA for the CDR3: TGTGCCAGCAGCGCAACAGGGGGTGATCGTTGGGAGACCCAGTACTTC. This codes for CASSATGGDRWETQYF.

The V gene is TRBV12-2, the J gene TRBJ2-3; TRBD2, the table's D call, lacks a check against the DNA. TRBV12-2 is a listed pseudogene. This CDR3 has 16 amino acids. CDR3 coding DNA: TGTGCAAGTCGCGTGAGGGGCGGGGAGGAAGTCGCTACGCAGTATTTT. Protein product: CASRVRGGEEVATQYF.

This chain connects TRBV30 to TRBJ2-7; 8 positions agree with TRBD1. This CDR3 comprises 13 residues. V shed 2 bases, J shed 7 bases, and the junction held 7 bases outside the gene matches. Germline CDR1 is GTSNPN and CDR2 is SVGIG (reference sequence). The DNA for the CDR3 is TGTGCCTGGAGTACCGGGACAGGTGGGGAGCAGTACTTC. Residues: CAWSTGTGGEQYF. The variable domain in full, completed from reference TRBV30 and TRBJ2-7, reads SQTIHQWPATLVQPVGSPLSLECTVEGTSNPNLYWYRQAAGRGLQLLFYSVGIGQISSEVPQNLSASRPQDRQFILSSKKLLLSDSGFYLCAWSTGTGGEQYFGPGTRLTVT.

The chain couples TRBV6-5 to TRBJ2-3; D perhaps matches TRBD2 (5 bases). There are 14 residues in the CDR3. Germline V gene data show CDR1 as MNHEY and CDR2 as SVGAGI. V gave up 4 bases and J gave up 2 bases, with 10 bases separating them. The CDR3 sequence: CASSLAIHTDTQYF. CDR3 in DNA: TGTGCCAGCAGTTTAGCGATACACACAGATACGCAGTATTTT.

This clone occurred a few times. CDR3 residues: CASSPRGREAYNEQFF. As DNA, the CDR3 is TGTGCCAGCAGCCCGAGGGGGCGGGAGGCCTACAATGAGCAGTTCTTC. The chain links TRBV5-8 to TRBJ2-1; TRBD2 might be the D (8 bases). This CDR3 is 16 amino acids long. In germline, CDR1 is SGHTS, CDR2 YDEGEE. Trimming left V 4 bases short and J 2 bases short, with 16 bases between.